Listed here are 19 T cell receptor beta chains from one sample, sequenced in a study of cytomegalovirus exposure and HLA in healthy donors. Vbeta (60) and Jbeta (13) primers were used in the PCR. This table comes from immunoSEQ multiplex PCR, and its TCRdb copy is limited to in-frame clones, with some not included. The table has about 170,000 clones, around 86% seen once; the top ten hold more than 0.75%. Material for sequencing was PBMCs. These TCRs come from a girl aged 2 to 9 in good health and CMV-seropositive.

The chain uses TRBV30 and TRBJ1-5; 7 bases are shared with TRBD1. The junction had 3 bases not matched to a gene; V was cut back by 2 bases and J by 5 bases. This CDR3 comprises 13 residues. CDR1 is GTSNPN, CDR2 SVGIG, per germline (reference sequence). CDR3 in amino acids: CAWSPRGDQPQHF. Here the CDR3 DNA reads TGTGCCTGGAGTCCCAGGGGGGATCAGCCCCAGCATTTT. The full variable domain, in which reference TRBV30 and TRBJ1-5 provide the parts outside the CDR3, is SQTIHQWPATLVQPVGSPLSLECTVEGTSNPNLYWYRQAAGRGLQLLFYSVGIGQISSEVPQNLSASRPQDRQFILSSKKLLLSDSGFYLCAWSPRGDQPQHFGDGTRLSIL.

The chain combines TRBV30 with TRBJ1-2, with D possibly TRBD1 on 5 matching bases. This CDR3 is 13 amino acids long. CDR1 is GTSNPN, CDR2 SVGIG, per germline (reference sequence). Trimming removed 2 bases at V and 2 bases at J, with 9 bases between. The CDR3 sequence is CAWSPGGNYGYTF. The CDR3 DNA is TGTGCCTGGAGTCCCGGGGGAAACTATGGCTACACCTTC.

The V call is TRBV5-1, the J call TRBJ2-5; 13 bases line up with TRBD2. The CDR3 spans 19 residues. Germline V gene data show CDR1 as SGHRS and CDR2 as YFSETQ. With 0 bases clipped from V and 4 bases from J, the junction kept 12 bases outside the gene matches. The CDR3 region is CASSLGRGLAGLPGETQYF. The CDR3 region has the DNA TGCGCCAGCAGCTTGGGAAGGGGACTAGCGGGATTACCGGGAGAGACCCAGTACTTC.

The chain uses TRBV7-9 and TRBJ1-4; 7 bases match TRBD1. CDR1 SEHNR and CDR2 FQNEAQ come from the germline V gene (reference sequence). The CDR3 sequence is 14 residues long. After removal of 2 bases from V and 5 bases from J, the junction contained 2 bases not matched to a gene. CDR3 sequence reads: CASSLFRGNEKLFF. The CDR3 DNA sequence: TGTGCCAGCAGCTTATTCAGGGGGAATGAAAAACTGTTTTTT.

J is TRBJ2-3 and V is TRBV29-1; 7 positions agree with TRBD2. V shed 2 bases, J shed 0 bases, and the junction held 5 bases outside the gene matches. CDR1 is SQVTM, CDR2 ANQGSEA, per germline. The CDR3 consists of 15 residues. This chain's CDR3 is CSVELAEYSTDTQYF. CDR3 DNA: TGCAGCGTTGAACTAGCGGAATATAGCACAGATACGCAGTATTTT.

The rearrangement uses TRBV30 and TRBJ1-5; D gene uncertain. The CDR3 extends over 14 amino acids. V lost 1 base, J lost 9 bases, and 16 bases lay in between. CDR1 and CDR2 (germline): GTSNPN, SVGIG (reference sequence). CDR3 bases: TGTGCCTGGAGTGGGTCCGGGCGTGGAGGGCCCCAGCATTTT. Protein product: CAWSGSGRGGPQHF.

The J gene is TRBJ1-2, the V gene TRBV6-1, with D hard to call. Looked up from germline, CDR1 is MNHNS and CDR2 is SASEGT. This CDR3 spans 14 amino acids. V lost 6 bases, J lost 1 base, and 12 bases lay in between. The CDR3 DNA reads TGTGCCAGCAGCAACGCCCCAGTTAACTATGGCTACACCTTC. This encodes CASSNAPVNYGYTF.

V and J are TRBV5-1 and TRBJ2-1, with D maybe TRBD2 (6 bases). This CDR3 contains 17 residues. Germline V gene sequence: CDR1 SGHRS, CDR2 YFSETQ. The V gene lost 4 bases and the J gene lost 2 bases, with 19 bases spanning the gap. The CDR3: CASSTGWSRGAYNEQFF. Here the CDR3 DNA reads TGCGCCAGCAGCACGGGTTGGTCGCGGGGAGCCTACAATGAGCAGTTCTTC.

The CDR3 is CAWSDTGGSTDTQYF. The CDR3 bases are TGTGCCTGGAGTGACACAGGTGGTAGCACAGATACGCAGTATTTT. V and J are TRBV30 and TRBJ2-3, with D perhaps TRBD1 (5 bases). This CDR3 is built from 15 residues. Trimming cost V 1 base and J 0 bases, with 11 bases left between them. Germline values: CDR1 GTSNPN, CDR2 SVGIG (reference sequence).

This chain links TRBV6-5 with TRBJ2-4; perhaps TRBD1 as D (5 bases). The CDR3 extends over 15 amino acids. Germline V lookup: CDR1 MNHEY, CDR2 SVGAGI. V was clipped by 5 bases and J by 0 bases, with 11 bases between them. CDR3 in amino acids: CASSPGLIAKNIQYF. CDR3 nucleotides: TGTGCCAGCAGTCCAGGGCTAATAGCCAAAAACATTCAGTACTTC.

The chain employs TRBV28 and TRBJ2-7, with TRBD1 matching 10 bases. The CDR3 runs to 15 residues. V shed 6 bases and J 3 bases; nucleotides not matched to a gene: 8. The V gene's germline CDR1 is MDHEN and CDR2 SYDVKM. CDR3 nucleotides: TGTGCCAGCAGGTACGACAGGGGGCTTTACTACGAGCAGTACTTC. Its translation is CASRYDRGLYYEQYF.

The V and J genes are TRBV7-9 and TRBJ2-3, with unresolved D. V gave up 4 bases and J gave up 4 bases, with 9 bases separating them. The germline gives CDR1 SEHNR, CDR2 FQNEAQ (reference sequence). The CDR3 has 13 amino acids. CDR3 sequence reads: CASSSWSADTQYF. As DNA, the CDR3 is TGTGCCAGCAGCTCCTGGAGCGCAGATACGCAGTATTTT.

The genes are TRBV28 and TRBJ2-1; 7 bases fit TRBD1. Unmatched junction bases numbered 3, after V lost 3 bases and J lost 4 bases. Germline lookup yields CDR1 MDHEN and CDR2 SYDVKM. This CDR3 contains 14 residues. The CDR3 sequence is CASSFGTDYNEQFF. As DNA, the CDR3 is TGTGCCAGCAGTTTCGGGACAGATTACAATGAGCAGTTCTTC.

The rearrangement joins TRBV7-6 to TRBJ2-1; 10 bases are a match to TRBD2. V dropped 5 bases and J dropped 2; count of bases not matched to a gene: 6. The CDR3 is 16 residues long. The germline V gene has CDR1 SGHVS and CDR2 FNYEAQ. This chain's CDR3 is CASSDSGRSPYNEQFF. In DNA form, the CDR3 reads TGTGCCAGCAGCGATAGCGGGAGGTCGCCCTACAATGAGCAGTTCTTC.

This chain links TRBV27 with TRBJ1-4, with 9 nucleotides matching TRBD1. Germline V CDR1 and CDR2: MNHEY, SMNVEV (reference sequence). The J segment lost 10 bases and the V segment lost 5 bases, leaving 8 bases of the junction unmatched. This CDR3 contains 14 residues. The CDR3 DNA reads TGTGCCAGCAGTCCCGGGACAGGGAAGAGAAAACTGTTTTTT. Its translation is CASSPGTGKRKLFF.

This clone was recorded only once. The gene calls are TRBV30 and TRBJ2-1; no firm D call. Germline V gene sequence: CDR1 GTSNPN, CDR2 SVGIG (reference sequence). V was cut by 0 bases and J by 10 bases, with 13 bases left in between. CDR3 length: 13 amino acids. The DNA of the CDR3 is TGTGCCTGGAGTGTAGAAGTTTTCGGGGAGCAGTTCTTC. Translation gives CAWSVEVFGEQFF.

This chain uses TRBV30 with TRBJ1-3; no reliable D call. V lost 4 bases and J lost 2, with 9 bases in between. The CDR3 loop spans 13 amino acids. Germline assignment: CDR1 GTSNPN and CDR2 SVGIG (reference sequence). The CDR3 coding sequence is TGTGCCTGGACTCAGTATGCTGGAAACACCATATATTTT. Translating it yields CAWTQYAGNTIYF.

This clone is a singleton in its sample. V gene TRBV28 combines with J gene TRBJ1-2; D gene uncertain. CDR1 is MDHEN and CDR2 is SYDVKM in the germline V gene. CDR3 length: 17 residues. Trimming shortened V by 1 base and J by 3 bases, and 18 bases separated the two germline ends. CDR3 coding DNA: TGTGCCAGCAGTTTATTTATTGACTACAAAAGGGACTATGGCTACACCTTC. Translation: CASSLFIDYKRDYGYTF.

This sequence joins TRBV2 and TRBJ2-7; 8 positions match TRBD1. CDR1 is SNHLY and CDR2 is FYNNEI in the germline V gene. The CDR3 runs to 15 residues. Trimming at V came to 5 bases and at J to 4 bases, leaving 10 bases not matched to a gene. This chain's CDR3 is CASSMDREFSYEQYF. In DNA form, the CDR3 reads TGTGCCAGCAGTATGGACAGGGAATTCTCTTACGAGCAGTACTTC.